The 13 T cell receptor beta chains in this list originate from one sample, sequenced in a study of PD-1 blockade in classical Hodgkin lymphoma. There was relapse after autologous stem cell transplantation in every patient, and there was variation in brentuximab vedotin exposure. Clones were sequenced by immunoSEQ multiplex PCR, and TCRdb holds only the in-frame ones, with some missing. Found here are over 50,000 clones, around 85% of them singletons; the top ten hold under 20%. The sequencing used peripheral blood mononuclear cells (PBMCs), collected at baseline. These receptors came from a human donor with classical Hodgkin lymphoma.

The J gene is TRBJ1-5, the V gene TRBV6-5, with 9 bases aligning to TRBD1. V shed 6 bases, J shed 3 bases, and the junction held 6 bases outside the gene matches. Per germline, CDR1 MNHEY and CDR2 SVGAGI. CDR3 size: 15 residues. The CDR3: CASRVTGGHNQPQHF. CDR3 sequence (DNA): TGTGCCAGCAGGGTTACAGGGGGCCACAATCAGCCCCAGCATTTT.

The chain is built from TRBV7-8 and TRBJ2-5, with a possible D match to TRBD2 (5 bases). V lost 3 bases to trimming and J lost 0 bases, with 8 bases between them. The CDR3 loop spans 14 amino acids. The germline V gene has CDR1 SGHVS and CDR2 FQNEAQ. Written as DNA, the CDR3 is TGTGCCAGCAGCTTTTCGGGGAACCAAGAGACCCAGTACTTC. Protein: CASSFSGNQETQYF.

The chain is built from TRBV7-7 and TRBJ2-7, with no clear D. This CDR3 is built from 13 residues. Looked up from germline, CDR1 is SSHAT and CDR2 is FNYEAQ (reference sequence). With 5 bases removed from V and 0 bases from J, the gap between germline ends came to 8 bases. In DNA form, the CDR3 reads TGTGCCAGCAGCCCCGGCGGCTCCTACGAGCAGTACTTC. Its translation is CASSPGGSYEQYF.

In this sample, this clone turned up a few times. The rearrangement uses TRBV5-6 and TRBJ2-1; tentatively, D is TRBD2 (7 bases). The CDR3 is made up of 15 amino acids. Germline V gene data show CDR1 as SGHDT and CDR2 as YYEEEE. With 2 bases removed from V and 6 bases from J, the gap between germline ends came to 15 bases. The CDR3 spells CASSLGGRAGNEQFF. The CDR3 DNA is TGTGCCAGCAGCTTAGGGGGGAGGGCCGGCAATGAGCAGTTCTTC.

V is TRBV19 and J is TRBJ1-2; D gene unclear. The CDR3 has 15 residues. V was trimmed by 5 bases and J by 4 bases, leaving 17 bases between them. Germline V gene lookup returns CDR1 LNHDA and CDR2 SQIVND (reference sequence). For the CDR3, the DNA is TGTGCCAGTAGTGGAGGGTCCTCTTTGGGCTATGGCTACACCTTC. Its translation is CASSGGSSLGYGYTF.

DNA of the CDR3: TGTGCCAGCAGCCGGGGGGACCAAGAGACCCAGTACTTC. The encoded protein is CASSRGDQETQYF. The rearrangement uses TRBV6-6 and TRBJ2-5, with 7 positions matching TRBD2. This CDR3 spans 13 amino acids. The germline V gene has CDR1 MNHNY and CDR2 SVGAGI (reference sequence). J was trimmed by 0 bases and V by 6 bases; bases with no gene match: 1.

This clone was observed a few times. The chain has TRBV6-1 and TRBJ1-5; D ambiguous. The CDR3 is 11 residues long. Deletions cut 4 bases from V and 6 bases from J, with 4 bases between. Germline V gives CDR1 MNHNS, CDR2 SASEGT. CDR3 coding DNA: TGTGCCAGCAGTGGAGGTCAGCCCCAGCATTTT. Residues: CASSGGQPQHF.

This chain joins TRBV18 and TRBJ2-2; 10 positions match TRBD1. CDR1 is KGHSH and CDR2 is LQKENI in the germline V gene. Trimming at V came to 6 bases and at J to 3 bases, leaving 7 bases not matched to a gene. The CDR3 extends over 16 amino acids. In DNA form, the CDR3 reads TGTGCCAGCTCTTGGGACAGGGGCGAATACACCGGGGAGCTGTTTTTT. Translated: CASSWDRGEYTGELFF.

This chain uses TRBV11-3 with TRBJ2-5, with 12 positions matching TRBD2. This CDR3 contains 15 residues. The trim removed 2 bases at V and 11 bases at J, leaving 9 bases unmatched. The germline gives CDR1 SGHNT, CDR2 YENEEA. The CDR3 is CASSLQKTSGSSQYF. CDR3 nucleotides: TGTGCCAGCAGCTTACAAAAGACTAGCGGGAGTTCTCAGTACTTC.

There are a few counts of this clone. CDR3 in DNA: TGTGCCAGCAGCGAGGGACCTTTGAATGAGCAGTTCTTC. Its protein is CASSEGPLNEQFF. J is TRBJ2-1 and V is TRBV9, with D perhaps given as TRBD1 or TRBD2 (5 bases each). The ends were cut back, 3 bases at V and 7 bases at J, with 11 bases in the middle. The CDR3 runs 13 residues. Germline loops: CDR1 SGDLS, CDR2 YYNGEE.

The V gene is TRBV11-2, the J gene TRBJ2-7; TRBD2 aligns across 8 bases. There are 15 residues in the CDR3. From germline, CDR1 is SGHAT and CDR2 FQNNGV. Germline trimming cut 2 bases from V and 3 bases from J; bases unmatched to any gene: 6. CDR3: CASSLPGAGGYEQYV. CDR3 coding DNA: TGTGCCAGCAGCTTACCCGGGGCGGGGGGCTACGAGCAGTACGTC.

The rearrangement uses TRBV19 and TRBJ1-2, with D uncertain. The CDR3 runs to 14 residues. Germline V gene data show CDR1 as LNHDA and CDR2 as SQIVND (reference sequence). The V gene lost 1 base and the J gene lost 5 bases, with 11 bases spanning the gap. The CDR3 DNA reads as TGTGCCAGTAGTATAGGCAGCCCATCGTATGGCTACACCTTC. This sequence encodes CASSIGSPSYGYTF.

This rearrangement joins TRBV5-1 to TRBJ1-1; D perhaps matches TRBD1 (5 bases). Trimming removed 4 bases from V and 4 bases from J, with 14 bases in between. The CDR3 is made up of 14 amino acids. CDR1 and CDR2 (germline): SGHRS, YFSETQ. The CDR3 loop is CASSGVGGATEAFF. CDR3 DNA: TGCGCCAGCAGCGGGGTCGGGGGAGCCACTGAAGCTTTCTTT.